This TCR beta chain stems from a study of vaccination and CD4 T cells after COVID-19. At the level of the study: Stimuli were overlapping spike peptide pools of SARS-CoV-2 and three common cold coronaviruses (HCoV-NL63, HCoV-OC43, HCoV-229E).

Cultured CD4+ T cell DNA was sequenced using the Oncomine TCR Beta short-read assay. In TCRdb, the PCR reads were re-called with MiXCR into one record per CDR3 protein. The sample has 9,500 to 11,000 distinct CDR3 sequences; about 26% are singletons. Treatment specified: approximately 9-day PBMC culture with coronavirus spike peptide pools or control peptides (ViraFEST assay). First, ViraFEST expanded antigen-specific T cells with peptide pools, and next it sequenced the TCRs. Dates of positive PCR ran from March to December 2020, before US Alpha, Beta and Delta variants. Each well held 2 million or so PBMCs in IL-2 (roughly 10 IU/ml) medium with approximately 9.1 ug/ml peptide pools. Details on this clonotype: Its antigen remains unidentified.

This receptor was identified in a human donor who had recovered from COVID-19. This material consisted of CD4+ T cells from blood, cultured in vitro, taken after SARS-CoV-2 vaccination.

The CDR3 DNA reads TGTGCCAGCGGATCAAGGGGGCAGGGGGCGCGGGCTTTCTTT. This codes for CASGSRGQGARAFF. The chain carries TRBV28 and TRBJ1-1; TRBD1 agrees at 8 bases. Germline V gene data show CDR1 as MDHEN and CDR2 as SYDVKM. This CDR3 is 14 amino acids long. The trim removed 8 bases at V and 11 bases at J, leaving 16 bases unmatched.